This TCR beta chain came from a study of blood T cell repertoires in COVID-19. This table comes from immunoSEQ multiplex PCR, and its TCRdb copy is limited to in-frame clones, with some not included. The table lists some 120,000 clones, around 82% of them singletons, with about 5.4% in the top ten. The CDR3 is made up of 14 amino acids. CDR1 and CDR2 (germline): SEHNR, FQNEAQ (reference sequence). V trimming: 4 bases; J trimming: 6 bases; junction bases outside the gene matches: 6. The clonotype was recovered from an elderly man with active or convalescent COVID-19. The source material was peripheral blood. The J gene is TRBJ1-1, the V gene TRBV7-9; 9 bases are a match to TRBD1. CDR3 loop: CASSSGTGSPEAFF. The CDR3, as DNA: TGTGCCAGCAGCTCCGGGACAGGGTCCCCTGAAGCTTTCTTT.